Listed here are 2 T cell receptor beta chains from one sample, sequenced in a study of cytomegalovirus exposure and HLA in healthy donors. The PCR used 60 Vbeta and 13 Jbeta primers. The assay was immunoSEQ multiplex PCR, and TCRdb's table has in-frame clones only and misses some. The table has 200,000 to 250,000 clones, around 89% seen once. Sequencing was done on a sample of PBMCs. The receptors shown here come from a woman aged 18 to 35 in good health and CMV-seronegative.

The chain joins TRBV19 to TRBJ2-7; 9 bases map to TRBD1. The CDR3 covers 13 residues. Germline V gene lookup returns CDR1 LNHDA and CDR2 SQIVND (reference sequence). Losses at the gene ends were 6 bases for V and 3 bases for J; bases not matched to a gene: 3. Written as DNA, the CDR3 is TGTGCCAGTAGGCCGACAGGGGGCTACGAGCAGTACTTC. As protein: CASRPTGGYEQYF.

In its sample, this clone was seen a few times. The gene calls are TRBV10-3 and TRBJ1-1, with D perhaps TRBD1 (5 bases). CDR3 length: 13 amino acids. V gave up 1 base and J gave up 4 bases, with 7 bases separating them. Germline V gene sequence: CDR1 ENHRY, CDR2 SYGVKD. This CDR3 is CAISEWGGTEAFF. The CDR3 coding sequence is TGTGCCATCAGTGAGTGGGGCGGCACTGAAGCTTTCTTT.